One and the same sample provided the 9 T cell receptor beta chains below, sequenced in a study of long-term antiretroviral therapy in people with HIV. Runs used v3.0 of the immunoSEQ assay and were done at survey level. Profiling relied on immunoSEQ multiplex PCR, and the TCRdb table lists in-frame clones only, not all of them. The data contain around 16,000 clones, around 83% of them singletons. The sequenced sample was unsorted PBMCs, obtained just before starting antiretroviral therapy. The receptors come from a middle-aged man with HIV.

The chain recombines TRBV27 with TRBJ1-5; maybe TRBD1 (5 bases). Germline-derived CDR1 and CDR2 are MNHEY and SMNVEV (reference sequence). The CDR3 spans 16 residues. V dropped 1 base and J dropped 2 bases, with 12 bases sitting between them. The CDR3 nucleotides are TGTGCCAGCAGTTTATTGGGGGAAGGTGGCAATCAGCCCCAGCATTTT. Amino acids: CASSLLGEGGNQPQHF.

This clone has only a few counts. This chain links TRBV30 with TRBJ2-1, with D perhaps matching TRBD1 or TRBD2 (5 bases each). The CDR3 has 13 residues. From germline, CDR1 is GTSNPN and CDR2 SVGIG (reference sequence). The germline V and J ends were trimmed by 0 bases and 9 bases, with 12 bases remaining between them. The CDR3 nucleotides are TGTGCCTGGAGTGTATCCAGGGACGGTGAGCAGTTCTTC. Its protein is CAWSVSRDGEQFF. Supplemented by reference TRBV30 and TRBJ2-1, the full variable domain reads SQTIHQWPATLVQPVGSPLSLECTVEGTSNPNLYWYRQAAGRGLQLLFYSVGIGQISSEVPQNLSASRPQDRQFILSSKKLLLSDSGFYLCAWSVSRDGEQFFGPGTRLTVL.

The gene calls are TRBV5-1 and TRBJ1-4, with 8 bases lining up with TRBD1. The CDR3 has 16 amino acids. The ends lost 1 base at V and 5 bases at J; junction bases unmatched: 7. Germline V CDR1 and CDR2: SGHRS, YFSETQ. Here the CDR3 DNA reads TGCGCCAGCAGCTTGCGGACAGGGTGGCCGAATGAAAAACTGTTTTTT. Protein sequence: CASSLRTGWPNEKLFF. The variable domain in full, completed from reference TRBV5-1 and TRBJ1-4, reads KAGVTQTPRYLIKTRGQQVTLSCSPISGHRSVSWYQQTPGQGLQFLFEYFSETQRNKGNFPGRFSGRQFSNSRSEMNVSTLELGDSALYLCASSLRTGWPNEKLFFGSGTQLSVL.

V usage is TRBV5-6 and J usage is TRBJ2-2, with D perhaps TRBD1 or TRBD2 (5 bases each). V was pared by 0 bases and J by 4 bases, with 16 bases between. CDR3 length: 17 residues. Germline-derived CDR1 and CDR2 are SGHDT and YYEEEE. The CDR3 nucleotides are TGTGCCAGCAGCTTGGGGGGACGATCGGCAAGCACCGGGGAGCTGTTTTTT. It translates to CASSLGGRSASTGELFF.

The chain has TRBV19 and TRBJ1-1; a weak D match, TRBD1 (6 bases). Trimming removed 7 bases from V and 1 base from J, with 7 bases in between. The length of the CDR3 is 12 residues. The germline V gene encodes CDR1 LNHDA and CDR2 SQIVND (reference sequence). CDR3 DNA sequence: TGTGCCAGTAAACAGGGGAACACTGAAGCTTTCTTT. Protein: CASKQGNTEAFF.

This sequence joins TRBV21-1 and TRBJ1-2; the D call in the table, TRBD1, was not verified against the DNA. TRBV21-1 is a documented pseudogene. The CDR3 spans 15 residues. The CDR3 region has the DNA TGTGCCAGCAGCAAAGGGGGGACAGGGAGCTATGGCTACACCTTC. Translating it yields CASSKGGTGSYGYTF.

In its sample, this clone was seen once. The chain links TRBV29-1 to TRBJ1-3; D uncertain. V lost 6 bases, J lost 0 bases, and 15 bases lay in between. CDR3 size: 15 residues. The germline CDR1 and CDR2 sequences are SQVTM and ANQGSEA. DNA for the CDR3: TGCAGCGTCTTAAGGACGGCAAGCTCTGGAAACACCATATATTTT. It specifies CSVLRTASSGNTIYF.

The chain employs TRBV11-1 and TRBJ1-2; D possibly corresponds to TRBD1 (5 bases). CDR1 and CDR2 (germline): SGHAT, FQDESV (reference sequence). The length of the CDR3 is 18 residues. Trimming removed 4 bases at V and 1 base at J, with 22 bases between. Here the CDR3 DNA reads TGTGCCAGCAGCTCCACCCTCGCGGGACTCGATCTTAACTATGGCTACACCTTC. Residues: CASSSTLAGLDLNYGYTF.

The J gene is TRBJ2-7, the V gene TRBV10-3; unclear D gene. CDR3 size: 13 residues. Looked up from germline, CDR1 is ENHRY and CDR2 is SYGVKD. V lost 3 bases to trimming and J lost 0 bases, with 6 bases between them. In DNA form, the CDR3 reads TGTGCCATCAGTGACAGTAGCTCCTACGAGCAGTACTTC. This gives the protein CAISDSSSYEQYF.